This T cell receptor beta chain comes out of a study of cytomegalovirus exposure and HLA in healthy donors. Remarks on this clone: Its antigen is as yet unknown.

Study-wide findings and caveats: Overall, about 160 TCR beta chains were annotated as cytomegalovirus-associated.

Germline CDR1 reads MDHEN; CDR2 reads SYDVKM. The junction had 11 bases not matched to a gene; V was cut back by 4 bases and J by 5 bases. The CDR3 has 16 amino acids. Use of 60 Vbeta and 13 Jbeta primers characterized the PCR. Clones were sequenced by immunoSEQ multiplex PCR, and TCRdb holds only the in-frame ones, with some missing. This table has tens of thousands of clones, roughly 90% appearing once. The TCR originated in a man aged 25-45 years in good health and CMV-seropositive. What was sequenced was PBMCs. This rearrangement joins TRBV28 to TRBJ2-1, with 7 bases aligning to TRBD2. The DNA for the CDR3 is TGTGCCAGCAGTTCTCGGGACTATAAAGGGGACAATGAGCAGTTCTTC. This translates into CASSSRDYKGDNEQFF.